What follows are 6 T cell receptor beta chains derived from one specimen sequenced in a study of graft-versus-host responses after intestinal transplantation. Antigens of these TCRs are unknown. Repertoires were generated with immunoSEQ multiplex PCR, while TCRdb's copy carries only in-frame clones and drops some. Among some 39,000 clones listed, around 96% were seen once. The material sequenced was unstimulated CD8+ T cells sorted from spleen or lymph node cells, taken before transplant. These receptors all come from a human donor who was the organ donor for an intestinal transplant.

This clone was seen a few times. The CDR3 DNA is TGTGCCAGCAGTCCAAGGGACAGGTGGGACTATGGCTACACCTTC. Translating it yields CASSPRDRWDYGYTF. This sequence joins TRBV27 and TRBJ1-2; TRBD1 agrees at 8 bases. This CDR3 is built from 15 residues. Per the germline V gene, CDR1 is MNHEY and CDR2 is SMNVEV (reference sequence). The V gene end was trimmed by 5 bases and the J gene end by 3 bases; junction bases not matched to a gene: 8.

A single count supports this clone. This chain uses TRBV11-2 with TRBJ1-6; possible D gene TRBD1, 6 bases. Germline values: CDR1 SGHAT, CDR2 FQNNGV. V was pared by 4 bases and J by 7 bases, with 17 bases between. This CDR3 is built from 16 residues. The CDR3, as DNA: TGTGCCAGCAGCTGGGGTCCTCAGGGGTACAATTCACCCCTCCACTTT. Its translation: CASSWGPQGYNSPLHF.

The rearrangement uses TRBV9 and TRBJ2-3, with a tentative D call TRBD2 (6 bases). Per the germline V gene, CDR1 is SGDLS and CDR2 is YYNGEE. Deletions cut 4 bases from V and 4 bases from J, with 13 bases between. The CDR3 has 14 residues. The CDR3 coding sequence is TGTGCCAGCAGCTCTAGTAGGGAGGCAGATACGCAGTATTTT. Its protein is CASSSSREADTQYF.

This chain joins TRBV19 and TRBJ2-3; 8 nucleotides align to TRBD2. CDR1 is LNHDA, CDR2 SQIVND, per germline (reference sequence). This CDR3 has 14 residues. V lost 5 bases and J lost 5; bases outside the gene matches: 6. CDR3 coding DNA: TGTGCCAGTAGTCTGGGACTAGAGGGAGATACGCAGTATTTT. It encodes CASSLGLEGDTQYF.

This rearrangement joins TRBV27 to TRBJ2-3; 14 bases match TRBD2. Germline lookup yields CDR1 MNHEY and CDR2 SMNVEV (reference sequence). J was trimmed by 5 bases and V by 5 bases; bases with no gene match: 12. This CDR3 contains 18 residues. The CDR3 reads CASSISGTSGGLGDTQYF. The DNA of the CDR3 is TGTGCCAGCAGTATCTCCGGGACTAGCGGGGGATTGGGAGATACGCAGTATTTT.

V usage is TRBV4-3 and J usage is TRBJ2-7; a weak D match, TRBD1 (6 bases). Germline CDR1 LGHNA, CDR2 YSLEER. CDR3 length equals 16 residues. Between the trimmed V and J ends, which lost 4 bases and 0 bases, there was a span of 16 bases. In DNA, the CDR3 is TGCGCCAGCAGCCTCAACAGGGATCCCCCCTCCTACGAGCAGTACTTC. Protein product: CASSLNRDPPSYEQYF.